This T cell receptor beta chain was found in a study of T-cell reconstitution after alpha-beta-depleted transplantation in children. In the case of this clonotype: No antigen is known for it.

The CDR3 consists of 15 residues. Looked up from germline, CDR1 is SGHVS and CDR2 is FNYEAQ. Germline trimming cut 5 bases from V and 3 bases from J; bases unmatched to any gene: 9. Unique molecular identifiers were incorporated during preparation of the TCRbeta library. TCRdb re-called the PCR reads with MiXCR, one entry per CDR3 protein. The sample has 670,000 or so distinct CDR3 sequences, around 14% seen once; the top ten hold 0.65% to 0.9%. Findings of the study overall: Some patients showed high day-60 TCRbeta diversity, which derived from surviving recipient T cells and thymic progenitors. Where alpha-beta T cells came from about two months after transplant was reportedly several hundred expanded graft clones. Newly made T cells mostly supplied T-cell counts and diversity one year after transplant.

The genes are TRBV7-6 and TRBJ1-1; the match to TRBD1 covers 7 bases. Sequenced material: PBMCs, taken before TCRalphabeta/CD19-depleted stem cell transplant. This receptor was taken from a girl aged 2 to 10 with congenital amegakaryocytic thrombocytopenia, due to receive a stem cell transplant. Here the CDR3 reads CASSARGWVDTEAFF. The CDR3 nucleotides are TGTGCCAGCAGCGCCAGGGGGTGGGTAGACACTGAAGCTTTCTTT.